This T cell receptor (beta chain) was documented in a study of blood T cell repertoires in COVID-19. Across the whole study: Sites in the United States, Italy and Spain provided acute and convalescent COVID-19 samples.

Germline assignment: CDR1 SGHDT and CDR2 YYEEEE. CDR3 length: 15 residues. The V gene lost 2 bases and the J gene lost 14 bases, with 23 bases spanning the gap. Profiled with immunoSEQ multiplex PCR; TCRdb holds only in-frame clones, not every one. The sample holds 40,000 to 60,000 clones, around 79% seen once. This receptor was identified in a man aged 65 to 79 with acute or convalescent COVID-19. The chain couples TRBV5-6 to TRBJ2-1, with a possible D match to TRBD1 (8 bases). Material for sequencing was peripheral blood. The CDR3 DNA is TGTGCCAGCAGCTTCGACAGGGGAGGGGTTGGCGGGAAGTTCTTC. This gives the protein CASSFDRGGVGGKFF.